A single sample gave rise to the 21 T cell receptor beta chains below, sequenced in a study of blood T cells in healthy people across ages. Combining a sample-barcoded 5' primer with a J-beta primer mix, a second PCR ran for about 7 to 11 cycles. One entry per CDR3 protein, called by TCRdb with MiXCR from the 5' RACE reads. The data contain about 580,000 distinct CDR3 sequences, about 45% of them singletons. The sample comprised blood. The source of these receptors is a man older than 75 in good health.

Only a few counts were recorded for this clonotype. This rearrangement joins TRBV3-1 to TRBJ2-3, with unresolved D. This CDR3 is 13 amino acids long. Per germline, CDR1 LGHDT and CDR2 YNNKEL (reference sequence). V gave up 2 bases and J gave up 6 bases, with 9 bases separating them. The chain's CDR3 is CASSQRFLDTQYF. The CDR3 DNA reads TGTGCCAGCAGCCAACGGTTTCTGGATACGCAGTATTTT.

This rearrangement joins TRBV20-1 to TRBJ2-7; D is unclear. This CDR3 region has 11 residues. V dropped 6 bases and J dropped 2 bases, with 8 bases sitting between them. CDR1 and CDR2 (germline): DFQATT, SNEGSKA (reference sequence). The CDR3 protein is CSASMAYEQYF. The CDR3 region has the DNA TGCAGTGCCAGCATGGCCTACGAGCAGTACTTC.

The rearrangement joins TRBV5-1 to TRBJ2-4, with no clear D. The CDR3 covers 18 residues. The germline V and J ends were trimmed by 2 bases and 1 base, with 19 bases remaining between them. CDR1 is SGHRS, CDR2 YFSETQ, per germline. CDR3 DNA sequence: TGCGCCAGCAGCTTTAGGTTTCAGTCAGTGGGGGCCAAAAACATTCAGTACTTC. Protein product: CASSFRFQSVGAKNIQYF.

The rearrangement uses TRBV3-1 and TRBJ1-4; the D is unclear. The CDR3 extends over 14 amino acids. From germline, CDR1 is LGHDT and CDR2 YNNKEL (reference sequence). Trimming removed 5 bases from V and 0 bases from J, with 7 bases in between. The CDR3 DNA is TGTGCCAGCAGCTACAGCCCAACTAATGAAAAACTGTTTTTT. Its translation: CASSYSPTNEKLFF.

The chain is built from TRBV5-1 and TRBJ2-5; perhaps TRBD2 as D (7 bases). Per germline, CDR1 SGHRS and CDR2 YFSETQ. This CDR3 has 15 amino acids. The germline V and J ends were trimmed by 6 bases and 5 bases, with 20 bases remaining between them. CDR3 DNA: TGCGCCAGCAAACCTCAAGCAGGGGAGGGGGAGACCCAGTACTTC. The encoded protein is CASKPQAGEGETQYF.

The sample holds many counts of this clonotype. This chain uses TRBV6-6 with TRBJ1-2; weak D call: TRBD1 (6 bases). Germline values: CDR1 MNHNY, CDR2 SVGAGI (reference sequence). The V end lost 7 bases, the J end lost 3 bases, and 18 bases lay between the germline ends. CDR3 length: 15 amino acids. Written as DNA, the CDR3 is TGTGCCAGCATCCATCCCCAAAGGGGGGACTATGGCTACACCTTC. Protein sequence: CASIHPQRGDYGYTF.

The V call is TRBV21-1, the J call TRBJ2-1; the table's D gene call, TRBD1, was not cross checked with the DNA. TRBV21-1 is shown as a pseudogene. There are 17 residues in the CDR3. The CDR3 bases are TGTGCCAGCAGCATTCGGACCGGGACAGGGCGCCCGGGTGAGCAGTTCTTC. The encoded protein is CASSIRTGTGRPGEQFF.

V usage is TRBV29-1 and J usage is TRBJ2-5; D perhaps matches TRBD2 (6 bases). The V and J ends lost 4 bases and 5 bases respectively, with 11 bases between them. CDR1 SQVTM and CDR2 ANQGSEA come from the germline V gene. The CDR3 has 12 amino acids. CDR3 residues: CSVGRGGETQYF. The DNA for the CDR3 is TGCAGCGTTGGACGCGGAGGGGAGACCCAGTACTTC. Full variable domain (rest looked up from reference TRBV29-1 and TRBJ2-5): SAVISQKPSRDICQRGTSLTIQCQVDSQVTMMFWYRQQPGQSLTLIATANQGSEATYESGFVIDKFPISRPNLTFSTLTVSNMSPEDSSIYLCSVGRGGETQYFGPGTRLLVL.

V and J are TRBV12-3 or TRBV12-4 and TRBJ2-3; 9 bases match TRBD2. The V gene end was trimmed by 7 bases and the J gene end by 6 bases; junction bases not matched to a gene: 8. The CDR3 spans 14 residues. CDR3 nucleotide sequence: TGTGCCAGCAACCCGGGACTAGCCAGCGATACGCAGTATTTT. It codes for CASNPGLASDTQYF.

The CDR3 DNA reads as TGCAGTGCTAGTCCTAGCGGGGGGACAAGGCCCTACGAGCAGTACTTC. Translated: CSASPSGGTRPYEQYF. V and J are TRBV20-1 and TRBJ2-7, with TRBD2 identical over 11 bases. The trim removed 3 bases at V and 2 bases at J, leaving 9 bases unmatched. This CDR3 spans 16 amino acids. Per germline, CDR1 DFQATT and CDR2 SNEGSKA (reference sequence).

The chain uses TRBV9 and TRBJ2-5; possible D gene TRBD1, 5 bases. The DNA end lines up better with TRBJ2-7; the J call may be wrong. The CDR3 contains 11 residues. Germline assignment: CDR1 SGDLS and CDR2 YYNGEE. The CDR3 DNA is TGTGCCAGCAGCACTGGGGCCGAGCAGTACTTC. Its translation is CASSTGAEQYF.

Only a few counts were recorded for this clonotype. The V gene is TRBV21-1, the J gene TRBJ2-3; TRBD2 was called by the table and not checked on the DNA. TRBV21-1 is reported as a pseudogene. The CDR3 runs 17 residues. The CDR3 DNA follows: TGTGCCAGCAGCCCGCCGGGAGGGGCGGGGCCCACAGATACGCAGTATTTT. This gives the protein CASSPPGGAGPTDTQYF.

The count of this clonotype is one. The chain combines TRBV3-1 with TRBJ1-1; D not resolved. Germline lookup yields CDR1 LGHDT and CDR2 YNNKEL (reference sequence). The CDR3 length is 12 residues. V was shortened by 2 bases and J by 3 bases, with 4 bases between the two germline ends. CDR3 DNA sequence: TGTGCCAGCAGCCAATTAGACACTGAAGCTTTCTTT. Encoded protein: CASSQLDTEAFF.

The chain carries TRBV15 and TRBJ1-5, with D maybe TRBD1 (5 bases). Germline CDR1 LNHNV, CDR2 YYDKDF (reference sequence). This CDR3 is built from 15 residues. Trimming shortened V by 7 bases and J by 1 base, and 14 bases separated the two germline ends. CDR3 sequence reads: CATTTRDGSNQPQHF. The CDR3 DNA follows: TGTGCCACCACAACCAGGGATGGAAGCAATCAGCCCCAGCATTTT.

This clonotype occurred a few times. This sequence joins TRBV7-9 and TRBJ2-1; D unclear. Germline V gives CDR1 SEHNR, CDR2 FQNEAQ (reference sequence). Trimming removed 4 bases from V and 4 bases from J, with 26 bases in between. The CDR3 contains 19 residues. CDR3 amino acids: CASSSMALGLKWGYNEQFF. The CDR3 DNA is TGTGCCAGCAGCTCAATGGCCCTAGGTTTGAAGTGGGGATACAATGAGCAGTTCTTC.

The CDR3 is CATSRDYRGSGDEQYF. CDR3 DNA: TGTGCCACCAGCAGAGACTACAGGGGTTCAGGGGACGAGCAGTACTTC. The rearrangement links TRBV15 to TRBJ2-7; 7 bases align to TRBD1. The germline gives CDR1 LNHNV, CDR2 YYDKDF (reference sequence). The CDR3 has 16 amino acids. J gave up 5 bases and V 0 bases, and 10 bases lay outside the gene matches.

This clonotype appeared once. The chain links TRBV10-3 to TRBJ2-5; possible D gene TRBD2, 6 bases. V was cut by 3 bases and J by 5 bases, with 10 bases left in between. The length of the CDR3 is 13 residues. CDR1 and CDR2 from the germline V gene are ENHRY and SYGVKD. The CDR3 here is CAISDTSTETQYF. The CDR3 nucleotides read TGTGCCATCAGTGACACTAGCACGGAGACCCAGTACTTC.

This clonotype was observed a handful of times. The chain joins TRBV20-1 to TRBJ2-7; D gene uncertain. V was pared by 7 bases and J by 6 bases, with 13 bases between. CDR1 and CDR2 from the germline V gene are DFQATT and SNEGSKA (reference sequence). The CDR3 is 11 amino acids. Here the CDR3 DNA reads TGCAGTGGGGCCAGATTTGTCGAGCAGTACTTC. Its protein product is CSGARFVEQYF.

For the CDR3, the DNA is TGTGCCAGCAGCTTATCAAGTGCTAGCGGGGGGGTCTTCCAGTACTTC. Translation: CASSLSSASGGVFQYF. The chain employs TRBV7-2 and TRBJ2-5; TRBD2 agrees at 12 bases. Germline V CDR1 and CDR2: SGHTA, FQGNSA. The length of the CDR3 is 16 residues. Losses at the gene ends were 2 bases for V and 10 bases for J; bases not matched to a gene: 11.

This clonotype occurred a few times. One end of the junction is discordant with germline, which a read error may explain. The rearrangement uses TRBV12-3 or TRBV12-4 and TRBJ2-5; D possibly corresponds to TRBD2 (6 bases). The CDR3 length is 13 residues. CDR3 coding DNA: TGTGCCAGCAGTGTAGCGGCTGAGATGACCCAGTACTTC. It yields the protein CASSVAAEMTQYF.

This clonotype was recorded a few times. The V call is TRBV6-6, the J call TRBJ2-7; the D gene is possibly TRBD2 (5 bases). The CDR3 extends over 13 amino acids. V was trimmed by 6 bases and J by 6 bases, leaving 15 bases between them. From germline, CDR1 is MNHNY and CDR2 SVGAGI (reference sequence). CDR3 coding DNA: TGTGCCAGCAGCCTCACCACTAGGGCCGAGCAGTACTTC. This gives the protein CASSLTTRAEQYF.